What follows are 2 T cell receptor beta chains derived from one specimen sequenced in a study of T cell repertoires in cytomegalovirus infection. TCRdb redid the calling of the reads with MiXCR, one entry per CDR3 protein. The sample gives approximately 990,000 distinct CDR3 sequences, around 30% of which show up once; around 15% is in the top ten. These receptors' targets are unknown. The sample here was cultured CD8+ T cells from PBMCs, taken from culture after CMV antigen stimulation. The receptors were gathered from a human donor in good health (CMV status not recorded). Some clones in this sample may be carry-over from other donors' samples.

This clonotype was counted many times. The gene calls are TRBV4-3 and TRBJ2-2, with D hard to call. The CDR3 runs to 15 residues. V lost 1 base and J 2 bases, leaving 8 bases between the germline ends. Per germline, CDR1 LGHNA and CDR2 YSLEER. CDR3: CASSQAVDNTGELFF. The CDR3 DNA follows: TGCGCCAGCAGCCAAGCGGTCGACAACACCGGGGAGCTGTTTTTT.

This chain uses TRBV27 with TRBJ1-1, with 10 bases identical to TRBD1. V lost 7 bases and J lost 2; bases outside the gene matches: 7. This CDR3 spans 15 amino acids. Germline V gene lookup returns CDR1 MNHEY and CDR2 SMNVEV (reference sequence). CDR3 DNA: TGTGCCAGCAATGGACAGGGGGATATCAACACTGAAGCTTTCTTT. Its translation: CASNGQGDINTEAFF.